Listed below are T cell receptor beta chains from one sample, sequenced in a study of CD8+CD57+ T cells in acquired aplastic anemia. TCRdb recomputed calls from the reads with MiXCR, one row per CDR3 protein. The sample has around 200,000 distinct CDR3 sequences, less than 50% seen once; the top ten hold 13%. Sequencing was carried out using sorted CD4+, CD8+, or CD8+CD57+ T cells (not recorded which) from PBMCs. These receptors were obtained from a human donor with aplastic anemia. Both conserved end residues are part of each CDR3. The order of the fields is CDR3 length, D gene, J gene, clone size, V gene, CDR3 DNA, CDR3 protein. A D gene is named only where the DNA matches it firmly. A row's size may be missing; if present it is once, few, many or a size class.

cdr3_length: 16; d_call: TRBD2; j_call: TRBJ2-3; clone_size: many; v_call: TRBV7-3; cdr3_nt: TGTGCCAGCAGCTTAACGCTAGCGGGGGGGAGAGATACGCAGTATTTT; cdr3_aa: CASSLTLAGGRDTQYF
cdr3_length: 16; d_call: TRBD1; j_call: TRBJ1-2; clone_size: .; v_call: TRBV25-1; cdr3_nt: TGTGCCAGCAGTGGAATCCTCAGGGGGCAGGAGTATGGCTACACCTTC; cdr3_aa: CASSGILRGQEYGYTF
cdr3_length: 13; d_call: .; j_call: TRBJ1-1; clone_size: .; v_call: TRBV11-3; cdr3_nt: TGTGCCAGCAGCGCCCGACAGGACACTAAAGCTTTCTTT; cdr3_aa: CASSARQDTKAFF
cdr3_length: 14; d_call: TRBD1; j_call: TRBJ1-2; clone_size: many; v_call: TRBV5-1; cdr3_nt: TGCGCCAGCAGCTTGGGGGAGGGGGCGCGAGGCTACACCTTC; cdr3_aa: CASSLGEGARGYTF
cdr3_length: 14; d_call: .; j_call: TRBJ2-5; clone_size: few; v_call: TRBV7-8; cdr3_nt: TGTGCCAGCAGCTCTGGGGGGGCCGGAGAGACCCAGTACTTC; cdr3_aa: CASSSGGAGETQYF
cdr3_length: 13; d_call: .; j_call: TRBJ1-1; clone_size: few; v_call: TRBV7-9; cdr3_nt: TGTGCCAGCAGCTTCCCAGGGTCCACTGAAGCTTTCTTT; cdr3_aa: CASSFPGSTEAFF
cdr3_length: 15; d_call: TRBD1; j_call: TRBJ1-4; clone_size: many; v_call: TRBV19; cdr3_nt: TGTGCCAGTCAAAGGACAGGGGGCGCACGGGAAAAACTGTTTTTT; cdr3_aa: CASQRTGGAREKLFF
cdr3_length: 12; d_call: .; j_call: TRBJ1-1; clone_size: many; v_call: TRBV12-3/TRBV12-4; cdr3_nt: TGTGCCAGCAGTTTCCAGACATCTGAAGCTTTCTTT; cdr3_aa: CASSFQTSEAFF
cdr3_length: 13; d_call: TRBD1; j_call: TRBJ1-2; clone_size: many; v_call: TRBV11-3; cdr3_nt: TGTGCCAGCAGCCAGACAGGGGGTAACGGCTACACCTTC; cdr3_aa: CASSQTGGNGYTF
cdr3_length: 14; d_call: .; j_call: TRBJ1-5; clone_size: .; v_call: TRBV20-1; cdr3_nt: TGCAGTGCTGGCCATGGGTTCAGCAATCAGCCCCAGCATTTT; cdr3_aa: CSAGHGFSNQPQHF
cdr3_length: 15; d_call: .; j_call: TRBJ2-7; clone_size: .; v_call: TRBV29-1; cdr3_nt: TGCAGCAGTTTAGCGGGGACAGGCGGCTCCTACGAGCAGTACTTC; cdr3_aa: CSSLAGTGGSYEQYF
cdr3_length: 20; d_call: TRBD2; j_call: TRBJ2-1; clone_size: few; v_call: TRBV5-1; cdr3_nt: TGCGCCAGCAGCTCGGGACTAGCGGGGGGCCATCATCGTTCCTACAATGAGCAGTTCTTC; cdr3_aa: CASSSGLAGGHHRSYNEQFF
cdr3_length: 16; d_call: .; j_call: TRBJ2-3; clone_size: many; v_call: TRBV19; cdr3_nt: TGTGCCAGTAGTTCGTACAGGGGGGGGGACACAGATACGCAGTATTTT; cdr3_aa: CASSSYRGGDTDTQYF
cdr3_length: 16; d_call: TRBD1; j_call: TRBJ2-3; clone_size: .; v_call: TRBV10-3; cdr3_nt: TGTGCCATCAGTGAGAGAGTTGGGACAGGGGTAGATACGCAGTATTTT; cdr3_aa: CAISERVGTGVDTQYF
cdr3_length: 16; d_call: TRBD2; j_call: TRBJ2-3; clone_size: .; v_call: TRBV7-8; cdr3_nt: TGTGCCAGCAGCTTAGCGGGAGGCGGGAGAAGGGATACGCAGTATTTT; cdr3_aa: CASSLAGGGRRDTQYF
cdr3_length: 15; d_call: TRBD2; j_call: TRBJ2-7; clone_size: many; v_call: TRBV5-4; cdr3_nt: TGTGCCAGCAGCCCTAAGCGGGGCGTAGTCTACGAGCAGTACTTC; cdr3_aa: CASSPKRGVVYEQYF
cdr3_length: 15; d_call: .; j_call: TRBJ1-6; clone_size: .; v_call: TRBV19; cdr3_nt: TGTGCCAGTAGTATCGCCAGCTCCTATAATTCACCCCTCCACTTT; cdr3_aa: CASSIASSYNSPLHF
cdr3_length: 15; d_call: .; j_call: TRBJ2-1; clone_size: .; v_call: TRBV11-1; cdr3_nt: TGTGCCAGCAGCCAGGGCAGGGGAGCCTACAATGAGCAGATCTTC; cdr3_aa: CASSQGRGAYNEQIF
cdr3_length: 15; d_call: TRBD2; j_call: TRBJ2-5; clone_size: few; v_call: TRBV2; cdr3_nt: TGTGCCAGCACCCAGACTAGCGGGGGGAAAGAGACCCAGTACTTC; cdr3_aa: CASTQTSGGKETQYF
cdr3_length: 16; d_call: .; j_call: TRBJ1-1; clone_size: few; v_call: TRBV11-2; cdr3_nt: TGTGCCAGCAGCTTAGGGTACGGCTACATGAACACTGAAGCTTTCTTT; cdr3_aa: CASSLGYGYMNTEAFF
cdr3_length: 12; d_call: .; j_call: TRBJ2-7; clone_size: .; v_call: TRBV7-9; cdr3_nt: TGTGCCAGCGGAACCAGGGCGTTCGAGCAGTACTTC; cdr3_aa: CASGTRAFEQYF
cdr3_length: 14; d_call: .; j_call: TRBJ1-1; clone_size: .; v_call: TRBV20-1; cdr3_nt: TGCAGTGCTCAGGCGGGGGGCGGCGGCACTGAAGCTTTCTTT; cdr3_aa: CSAQAGGGGTEAFF
cdr3_length: 13; d_call: .; j_call: TRBJ1-5; clone_size: few; v_call: TRBV3-1; cdr3_nt: TGTGCCAGCAGCCAAGATGGGTATCAGCCCCAGCATTTT; cdr3_aa: CASSQDGYQPQHF
cdr3_length: 14; d_call: .; j_call: TRBJ1-1; clone_size: .; v_call: TRBV19; cdr3_nt: TGTGCCAGTAGTATACAGGGCCTGAAAACTGAAGCTTTCTTT; cdr3_aa: CASSIQGLKTEAFF
cdr3_length: 12; d_call: TRBD1; j_call: TRBJ1-2; clone_size: few; v_call: TRBV10-1; cdr3_nt: TGCGCCAACCCGCGGAGGGGGCATGGCTGCACCTTC; cdr3_aa: CANPRRGHGCTF
cdr3_length: 11; d_call: .; j_call: TRBJ2-1; clone_size: few; v_call: TRBV2; cdr3_nt: TGTGCCAGCATGGGGGACAATGAGCAGTTCTTC; cdr3_aa: CASMGDNEQFF
cdr3_length: 15; d_call: .; j_call: TRBJ2-3; clone_size: many; v_call: TRBV4-1; cdr3_nt: TGCGCCAGCAGCGACCGGGGGGCTAGCACAGATACGCAGTATTTT; cdr3_aa: CASSDRGASTDTQYF
cdr3_length: 15; d_call: TRBD2; j_call: TRBJ2-7; clone_size: .; v_call: TRBV7-2; cdr3_nt: TGTGCCAGCAGCTTTAATAGCGGGAGCTCCTTCGAGCAGTACTTC; cdr3_aa: CASSFNSGSSFEQYF
cdr3_length: 13; d_call: .; j_call: TRBJ1-2; clone_size: once; v_call: TRBV7-2; cdr3_nt: TGTGCCAGCAGGCCAGCCTCTAACTATGGCTACACCTTC; cdr3_aa: CASRPASNYGYTF
cdr3_length: 14; d_call: .; j_call: TRBJ1-3; clone_size: .; v_call: TRBV28; cdr3_nt: TGTGCCAGCAGTTTCACAGTATCTGGAAACACCATATATTTT; cdr3_aa: CASSFTVSGNTIYF
cdr3_length: 14; d_call: .; j_call: TRBJ2-7; clone_size: many; v_call: TRBV12-3/TRBV12-4; cdr3_nt: TGTGCCAGCAGTACACAGGGGGGGGGTTACGAGCAGTACTTC; cdr3_aa: CASSTQGGGYEQYF
cdr3_length: 13; d_call: .; j_call: TRBJ1-2; clone_size: .; v_call: TRBV10-3; cdr3_nt: TGTGCCATCAGTGAGAAAGAATTGGACGGCTACACCTTC; cdr3_aa: CAISEKELDGYTF
cdr3_length: 12; d_call: TRBD2; j_call: TRBJ2-7; clone_size: few; v_call: TRBV10-2; cdr3_nt: TGCGCCAGCAGTTCTAGCGGCTACGAGCAGTACTTC; cdr3_aa: CASSSSGYEQYF
cdr3_length: 15; d_call: TRBD1; j_call: TRBJ1-4; clone_size: .; v_call: TRBV25-1; cdr3_nt: TGTGCCAGCAGTCGGACAGGGTTGGCGAATGAAAAACTGTTTTTT; cdr3_aa: CASSRTGLANEKLFF
cdr3_length: 15; d_call: .; j_call: TRBJ2-5; clone_size: .; v_call: TRBV20-1; cdr3_nt: TGCAGTGCTAGAGATGGAGGCCGAGGAGAAGAGACCCAGTACTTC; cdr3_aa: CSARDGGRGEETQYF
cdr3_length: 14; d_call: .; j_call: TRBJ2-2; clone_size: .; v_call: TRBV24-1; cdr3_nt: TGTGCCACCACAAGGGGCCCAAACACCGGGGAGCTGTTTTTT; cdr3_aa: CATTRGPNTGELFF
cdr3_length: 13; d_call: .; j_call: TRBJ2-5; clone_size: many; v_call: TRBV5-1; cdr3_nt: TGCGCCAGCAGCTCCCGACAGAAGGAGACCCAGTACTTC; cdr3_aa: CASSSRQKETQYF
cdr3_length: 19; d_call: TRBD2; j_call: TRBJ2-1; clone_size: .; v_call: TRBV5-1; cdr3_nt: TGCGCCAGCAGAATTGGCCAGGGCGGGACTAGCGGGGTCCGGCTTGAGCAGTTCTTC; cdr3_aa: CASRIGQGGTSGVRLEQFF
cdr3_length: 14; d_call: TRBD1; j_call: TRBJ2-1; clone_size: many; v_call: TRBV20-1; cdr3_nt: TGCAGTGCTAGACAAAGGACAGGGGTGGGAGAGCAGTTCTTC; cdr3_aa: CSARQRTGVGEQFF
cdr3_length: 14; d_call: TRBD1; j_call: TRBJ1-6; clone_size: many; v_call: TRBV4-1; cdr3_nt: TGCGCCAGCAGCCTAGGGGGCGCTACCTCACCCCTCCACTTT; cdr3_aa: CASSLGGATSPLHF
cdr3_length: 15; d_call: TRBD1; j_call: TRBJ1-6; clone_size: .; v_call: TRBV7-9; cdr3_nt: TGTGCCAGCAGCCGGACAGGATCTCTTAATTCACCCCTCCACTTT; cdr3_aa: CASSRTGSLNSPLHF
cdr3_length: 19; d_call: TRBD1; j_call: TRBJ1-6; clone_size: .; v_call: TRBV11-2; cdr3_nt: TGTGCCAGCAGCGGACCGGGACAGGGGATAGCTATCTATAATTCACCCCTCCACTTT; cdr3_aa: CASSGPGQGIAIYNSPLHF
cdr3_length: 17; d_call: .; j_call: TRBJ1-5; clone_size: many; v_call: TRBV11-1; cdr3_nt: TGTGCCAGCAGCTTAGAAGGTGGCAGCTATAGCAATCAGCCCCAGCATTTT; cdr3_aa: CASSLEGGSYSNQPQHF
cdr3_length: 16; d_call: TRBD2; j_call: TRBJ2-7; clone_size: .; v_call: TRBV9; cdr3_nt: TGTGCCAGCAGCCCTCAACTAGCGGGGTACTCCTACGAGCAGTACTTC; cdr3_aa: CASSPQLAGYSYEQYF
cdr3_length: 13; d_call: TRBD1; j_call: TRBJ2-7; clone_size: few; v_call: TRBV2; cdr3_nt: TGTGCCGCGGCTAAACAGGGGGCCTACGAGCAGTACTTC; cdr3_aa: CAAAKQGAYEQYF
cdr3_length: 13; d_call: .; j_call: TRBJ1-1; clone_size: many; v_call: TRBV6-1; cdr3_nt: TGTGCCAGCAGTGTCAGGGTGAACACTGAAGCTTTCTTT; cdr3_aa: CASSVRVNTEAFF
cdr3_length: 10; d_call: .; j_call: TRBJ1-2; clone_size: many; v_call: TRBV6-1; cdr3_nt: TGTGCCAGCAGTGAGGAGGGCTACACCTTC; cdr3_aa: CASSEEGYTF
cdr3_length: 15; d_call: .; j_call: TRBJ1-2; clone_size: .; v_call: TRBV10-3; cdr3_nt: TGTGCCATCAGTGAGCGCGCCAATCGCGTGGATGGCTACACCTTC; cdr3_aa: CAISERANRVDGYTF
cdr3_length: 14; d_call: .; j_call: TRBJ1-6; clone_size: few; v_call: TRBV30; cdr3_nt: TGTGCCCAGAATAGGGGGGTAGGTAATTCACCCCTCCACTTT; cdr3_aa: CAQNRGVGNSPLHF
cdr3_length: 12; d_call: TRBD2; j_call: TRBJ2-7; clone_size: .; v_call: TRBV29-1; cdr3_nt: TGCAGCGTTGAGCGGGGGACCCACGAGCAGTACTTC; cdr3_aa: CSVERGTHEQYF
cdr3_length: 15; d_call: TRBD2; j_call: TRBJ2-7; clone_size: .; v_call: TRBV19; cdr3_nt: TGTGCCAGTAGTATAGCGACTAGCGGTACCTACGAGCAGTACTTC; cdr3_aa: CASSIATSGTYEQYF